This entry is about one T cell receptor beta chain. What it binds is unknown. Next came a second PCR, run for roughly 6 to 11 cycles, which used a sample-barcoded 5' primer along with a J-beta primer mix. Using its own MiXCR run on the 5' RACE reads, TCRdb lists one record per CDR3 protein. Counted here are some 1.8 million distinct CDR3 sequences, about two fifths occurring once; the ten biggest clones make up under 30%. These data originate in a study of blood T cells in healthy people across ages. Study results and caveats: Strong correlation existed between TCR beta diversity and naive T cell percentage.

Germline-derived CDR1 and CDR2 are MNHEY and SVGEGT. The CDR3 contains 21 residues. Unmatched junction bases numbered 18, after V lost 4 bases and J lost 2 bases. The sample comprised blood. The chain carries TRBV6-2 or TRBV6-3 and TRBJ2-3; 13 bases align to TRBD2. The clonotype comes from a human donor in good health. CDR3 in amino acids: CASSSGTSGELWEDNTDTQYF. The CDR3 DNA sequence: TGTGCCAGCAGTTCTGGGACTAGCGGGGAGCTCTGGGAGGACAACACAGATACGCAGTATTTT.